This T cell receptor beta chain was recovered during a study of OX40 agonist ivuxolimab in advanced cancers. Study summary: The study treated patients with ivuxolimab, an agonistic anti-OX40 (CD134) antibody. Averaging approximately 60 years in age, with a range of about 23 to 79, the cohort was around 87% male. At doses from 0.01 to 10 mg/kg, patients were given intravenous ivuxolimab every 2 weeks.

Germline assignment: CDR1 MNHEY and CDR2 SMNVEV (reference sequence). Trimming pared 8 bases from V and 6 bases from J, leaving 12 bases between. CDR3 size: 12 residues. Repertoires were generated with immunoSEQ multiplex PCR, while TCRdb's copy carries only in-frame clones and drops some. The sample shows about 74,000 clones, 75% to 95% of them seen only once. Blood was sampled at baseline, cycle 4 day 1, and cycle 7 day 1. This sequence joins TRBV27 and TRBJ2-3, with D perhaps matching TRBD2 (5 bases). The receptor's source is an adult with an advanced solid tumor such as melanoma, head and neck, liver or kidney cancer. The sequences come from CD4+ or CD8+ T cells sorted from blood, collected in a trial of the OX40 agonist ivuxolimab. The CDR3 DNA is TGTGCCAGCTCCTTAGAGGGTGATACGCAGTATTTT. It codes for CASSLEGDTQYF.